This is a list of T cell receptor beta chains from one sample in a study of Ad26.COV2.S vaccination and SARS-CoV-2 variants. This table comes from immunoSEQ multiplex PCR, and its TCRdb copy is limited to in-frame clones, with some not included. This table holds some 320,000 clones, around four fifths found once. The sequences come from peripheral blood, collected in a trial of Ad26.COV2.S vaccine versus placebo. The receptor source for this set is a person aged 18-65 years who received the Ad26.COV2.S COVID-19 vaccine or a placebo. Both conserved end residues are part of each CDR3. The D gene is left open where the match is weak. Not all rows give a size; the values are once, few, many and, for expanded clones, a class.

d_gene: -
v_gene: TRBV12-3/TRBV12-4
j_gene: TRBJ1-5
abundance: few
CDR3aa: CASSSRGDQPQHF
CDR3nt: TGTGCCAGCAGTTCCAGGGGAGACCAGCCCCAGCATTTT

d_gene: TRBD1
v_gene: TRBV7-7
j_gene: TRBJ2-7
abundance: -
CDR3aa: CASSPGTGSYEQYF
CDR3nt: TGTGCCAGCAGCCCCGGGACAGGATCCTACGAGCAGTACTTC

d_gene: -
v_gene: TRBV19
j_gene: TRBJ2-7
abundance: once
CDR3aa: CASSSSFTGPPYEQYF
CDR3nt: TGTGCCAGTAGTTCTAGTTTTACAGGGCCCCCCTACGAGCAGTACTTC

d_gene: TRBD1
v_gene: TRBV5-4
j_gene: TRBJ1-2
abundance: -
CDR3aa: CASSPGRGGANYGYTF
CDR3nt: TGTGCCAGCAGCCCTGGCAGGGGGGGCGCGAACTATGGCTACACCTTC

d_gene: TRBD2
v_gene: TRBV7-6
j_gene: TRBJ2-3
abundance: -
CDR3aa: CASSLGVGGATDTQYF
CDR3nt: TGTGCCAGCAGCTTAGGGGTCGGGGGGGCCACAGATACGCAGTATTTT

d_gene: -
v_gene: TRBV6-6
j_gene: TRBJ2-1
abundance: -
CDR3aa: CASSPPLMTSSYNEQFF
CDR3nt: TGTGCCAGCAGTCCCCCTCTTATGACGAGCTCCTACAATGAGCAGTTCTTC

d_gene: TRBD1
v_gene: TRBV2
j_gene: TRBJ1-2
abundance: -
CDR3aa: CASSEGQGYGDGYTF
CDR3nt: TGTGCCAGCAGTGAAGGACAGGGGTATGGGGATGGCTACACCTTC

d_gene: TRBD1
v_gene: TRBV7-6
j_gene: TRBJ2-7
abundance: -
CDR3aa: CASSGFGQGSYEQYF
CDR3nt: TGTGCCAGCAGCGGCTTCGGACAGGGCTCCTACGAGCAGTACTTC

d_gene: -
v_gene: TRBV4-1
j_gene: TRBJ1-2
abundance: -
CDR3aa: CASSQDRASQGDGYTF
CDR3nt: TGCGCCAGCAGCCAAGACCGGGCCTCCCAAGGGGATGGCTACACCTTC

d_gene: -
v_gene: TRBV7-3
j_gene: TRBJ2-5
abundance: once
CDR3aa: CASSLNRDETQYF
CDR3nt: TGTGCCAGCAGCTTAAACAGGGACGAGACCCAGTACTTC

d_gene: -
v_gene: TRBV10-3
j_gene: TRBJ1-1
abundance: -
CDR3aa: CAISSRSEAFF
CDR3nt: TGTGCCATCAGCAGTCGGTCCGAAGCTTTCTTT

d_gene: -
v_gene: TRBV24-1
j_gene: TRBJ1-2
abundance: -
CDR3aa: CATSAGVNYGYTF
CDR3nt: TGTGCCACCAGTGCAGGAGTCAACTATGGCTACACCTTC

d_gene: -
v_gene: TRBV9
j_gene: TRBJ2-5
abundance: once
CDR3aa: CASSVVASGETQYF
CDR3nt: TGTGCCAGCAGCGTAGTAGCGTCTGGGGAGACCCAGTACTTC

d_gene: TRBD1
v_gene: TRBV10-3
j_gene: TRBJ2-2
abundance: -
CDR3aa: CATPGQRTGELFF
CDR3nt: TGTGCCACACCGGGACAGAGGACCGGGGAGCTGTTTTTT

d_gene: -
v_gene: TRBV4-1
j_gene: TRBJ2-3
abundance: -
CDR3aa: CASSQEWAGTDTQYF
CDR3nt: TGCGCCAGCAGCCAAGAGTGGGCAGGCACAGATACGCAGTATTTT

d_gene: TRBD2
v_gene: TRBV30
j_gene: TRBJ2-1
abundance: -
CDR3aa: CAWKPVSPAGGEFF
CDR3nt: TGTGCCTGGAAACCGGTTTCCCCAGCGGGGGGCGAGTTCTTC

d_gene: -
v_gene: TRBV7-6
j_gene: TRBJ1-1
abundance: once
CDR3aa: CASSKMPPNTEAFF
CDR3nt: TGTGCCAGCAGCAAGATGCCCCCGAACACTGAAGCTTTCTTT

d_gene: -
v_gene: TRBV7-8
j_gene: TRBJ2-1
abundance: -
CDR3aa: CASSARGGTTYNEQFF
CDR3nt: TGTGCCAGCAGCGCCAGAGGGGGGACCACCTACAATGAGCAGTTCTTC

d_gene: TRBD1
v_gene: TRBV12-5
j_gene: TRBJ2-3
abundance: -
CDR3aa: CASGPPFGQGRTDTQYF
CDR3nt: TGTGCTAGTGGTCCGCCCTTTGGACAGGGGCGGACAGATACGCAGTATTTT